These 9 T cell receptor beta chains came from one sample sequenced in a study of OX40 agonist ivuxolimab in advanced cancers. Produced via immunoSEQ multiplex PCR; TCRdb's table is partial and in-frame only. Among over 20,000 clones listed, 80% to 85% were seen once. Sequencing was performed on CD4+ or CD8+ T cells sorted from blood, taken in a trial of the OX40 agonist ivuxolimab. These receptors came from an adult with an advanced solid tumor such as melanoma, head and neck, liver or kidney cancer.

In DNA, the CDR3 is TGCAGCGCGTTAACAGGGAGGAGGGAACTGTTTTTT. This encodes CSALTGRRELFF. The genes are TRBV29-1 and TRBJ1-4, with D tentatively TRBD1 (6 bases). This CDR3 region has 12 residues. V was pared by 7 bases and J by 12 bases, with 18 bases between. Germline values: CDR1 SQVTM, CDR2 ANQGSEA.

A remark on this clone: One end of the junction does not line up with germline, which may come from a read error. J is TRBJ2-7 and V is TRBV7-8; D may be TRBD2 (7 bases). The germline CDR1 and CDR2 sequences are SGHVS and FQNEAQ. The CDR3 covers 18 residues. This chain's CDR3 is CARSAKGRGAGRGYEQYF. The CDR3 DNA reads as TGTGCCCGCAGCGCCAAGGGGAGGGGGGCCGGCCGGGGCTACGAGCAGTACTTC.

The CDR3 loop is CASSLGQAYYGYTF. Here the CDR3 DNA reads TGTGCCAGCAGCCTCGGACAGGCCTACTATGGCTACACCTTC. The chain combines TRBV5-4 with TRBJ1-2, with TRBD1 matching 7 bases. The trim removed 4 bases at V and 3 bases at J, leaving 6 bases unmatched. Germline CDR1 SGHNT, CDR2 YYREEE (reference sequence). CDR3 length equals 14 residues. Variable domain in full (rest from reference TRBV5-4 and TRBJ1-2): ETGVTQSPTHLIKTRGQQVTLRCSSQSGHNTVSWYQQALGQGPQFIFQYYREEENGRGNFPPRFSGLQFPNYSSELNVNALELDDSALYLCASSLGQAYYGYTFGSGTRLTVV.

The rearrangement uses TRBV6-5 and TRBJ2-3; 11 nucleotides agree with TRBD1. V lost 6 bases to trimming and J lost 4 bases; unmatched junction nucleotides: 6. CDR1 is MNHEY and CDR2 is SVGAGI in the germline V gene. The CDR3 runs 15 residues. The CDR3 sequence is CASSDGQGASDTQYF. CDR3 DNA sequence: TGTGCCAGCAGCGATGGACAGGGGGCATCAGATACGCAGTATTTT.

The chain joins TRBV6-4 to TRBJ2-2, with TRBD2 matching over 10 bases. CDR1 MRHNA and CDR2 SNTAGT come from the germline V gene. This CDR3 has 15 amino acids. V trimming: 4 bases; J trimming: 1 base; junction bases outside the gene matches: 0. CDR3 residues: CASSASGGNTGELFF. DNA for the CDR3: TGTGCCAGCAGTGCTAGCGGGGGGAACACCGGGGAGCTGTTTTTT.

Worth noting for this clone: A junction end diverges from the germline sequence, so it may reflect a read error. The sample has other DNA sequences that encode this CDR3 too. The chain is built from TRBV7-6 and TRBJ1-6, with D unclear. The CDR3 is 17 residues long. CDR1 and CDR2 (germline): SGHVS, FNYEAQ. CDR3 sequence reads: CASSLQDPSVYNSPLHF. In DNA form, the CDR3 reads TGTGCCAGCAGCCTTCAGGATCCCTCGGTCTATAATTCACCCCTCCATTTT. The whole variable domain, filled in from reference TRBV7-6 and TRBJ1-6, reads GAGVSQSPRYKVTKRGQDVALRCDPISGHVSLYWYRQALGQGPEFLTYFNYEAQQDKSGLPNDRFSAERPEGSISTLTIQRTEQRDSAMYRCASSLQDPSVYNSPLHFGNGTRLTVT.

V and J are TRBV6-5 and TRBJ1-2; D might be TRBD1 (6 bases). CDR1 MNHEY and CDR2 SVGAGI come from the germline V gene. This CDR3 contains 14 residues. V lost 6 bases and J lost 6, with 17 bases in between. Here the CDR3 reads CASRLIGGFDGYTF. CDR3 coding DNA: TGTGCCAGCAGGCTGATAGGGGGGTTCGATGGCTACACCTTC.

V gene TRBV27 combines with J gene TRBJ1-6; 7 nucleotides line up with TRBD1. Germline V CDR1 and CDR2: MNHEY, SMNVEV (reference sequence). The J segment lost 0 bases and the V segment lost 0 bases, leaving 2 bases of the junction unmatched. This CDR3 contains 17 residues. Written as DNA, the CDR3 is TGTGCCAGCAGTTTATCGACAGGGAGCTCCTATAATTCACCCCTCCACTTT. Encoded protein: CASSLSTGSSYNSPLHF.

The J gene is TRBJ1-6, the V gene TRBV4-3; D unresolved. Germline CDR1 LGHNA, CDR2 YSLEER. Deletions cut 0 bases from V and 9 bases from J, with 12 bases between. The CDR3 is made up of 15 amino acids. The CDR3 DNA reads TGCGCCAGCAGCCAAGATGCTTTCATGGCTTCACCCCTCCACTTT. It translates to CASSQDAFMASPLHF.